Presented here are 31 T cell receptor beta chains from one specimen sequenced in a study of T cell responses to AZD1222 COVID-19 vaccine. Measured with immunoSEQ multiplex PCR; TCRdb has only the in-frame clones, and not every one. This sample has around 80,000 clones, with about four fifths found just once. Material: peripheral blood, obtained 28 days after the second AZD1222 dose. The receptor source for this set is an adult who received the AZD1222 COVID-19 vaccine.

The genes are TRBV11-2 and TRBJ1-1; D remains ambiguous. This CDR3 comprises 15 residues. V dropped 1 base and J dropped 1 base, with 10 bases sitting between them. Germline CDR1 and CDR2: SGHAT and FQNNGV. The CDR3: CASSLGPFANTEAFF. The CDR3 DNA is TGTGCCAGCAGCTTAGGGCCGTTTGCGAACACTGAAGCTTTCTTT. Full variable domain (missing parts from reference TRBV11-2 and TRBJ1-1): EAGVAQSPRYKIIEKRQSVAFWCNPISGHATLYWYQQILGQGPKLLIQFQNNGVVDDSQLPKDRFSAERLKGVDSTLKIQPAKLEDSAVYLCASSLGPFANTEAFFGQGTRLTVV.

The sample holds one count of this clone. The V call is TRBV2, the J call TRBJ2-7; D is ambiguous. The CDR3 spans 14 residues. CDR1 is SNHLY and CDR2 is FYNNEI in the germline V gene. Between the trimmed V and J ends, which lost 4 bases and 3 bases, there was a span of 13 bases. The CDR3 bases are TGTGCCAGCAGTGTGTCCCAGCAAATCTACGAGCAGTACTTC. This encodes CASSVSQQIYEQYF.

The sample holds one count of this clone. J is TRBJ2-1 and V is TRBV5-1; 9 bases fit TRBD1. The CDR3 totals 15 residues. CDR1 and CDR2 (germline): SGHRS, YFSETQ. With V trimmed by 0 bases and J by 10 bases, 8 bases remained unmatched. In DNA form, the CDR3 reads TGCGCCAGCAGCTTGGGGGACAGGGACTCTGGGGAGCAGTTCTTC. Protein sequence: CASSLGDRDSGEQFF. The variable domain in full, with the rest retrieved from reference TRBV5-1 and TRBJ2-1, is KAGVTQTPRYLIKTRGQQVTLSCSPISGHRSVSWYQQTPGQGLQFLFEYFSETQRNKGNFPGRFSGRQFSNSRSEMNVSTLELGDSALYLCASSLGDRDSGEQFFGPGTRLTVL.

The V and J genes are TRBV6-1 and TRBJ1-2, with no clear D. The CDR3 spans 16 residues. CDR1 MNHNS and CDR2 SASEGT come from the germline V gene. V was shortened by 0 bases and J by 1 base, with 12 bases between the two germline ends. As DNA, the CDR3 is TGTGCCAGCAGTGAAGCGCTCAGCTTGCTTAACTATGGCTACACCTTC. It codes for CASSEALSLLNYGYTF.

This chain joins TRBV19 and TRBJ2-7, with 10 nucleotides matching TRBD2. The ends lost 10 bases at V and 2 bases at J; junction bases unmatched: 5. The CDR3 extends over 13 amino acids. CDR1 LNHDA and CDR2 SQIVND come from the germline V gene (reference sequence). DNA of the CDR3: TGTGCCACCCGGACTAGCGGCACCTACGAGCAGTACTTC. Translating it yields CATRTSGTYEQYF.

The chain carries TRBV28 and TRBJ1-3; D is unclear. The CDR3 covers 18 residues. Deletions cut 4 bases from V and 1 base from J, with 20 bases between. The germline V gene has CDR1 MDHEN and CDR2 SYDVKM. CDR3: CASSSLAKEVVSGNTIYF. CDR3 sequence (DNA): TGTGCCAGCAGTTCCCTTGCAAAAGAGGTAGTATCTGGAAACACCATATATTTT.

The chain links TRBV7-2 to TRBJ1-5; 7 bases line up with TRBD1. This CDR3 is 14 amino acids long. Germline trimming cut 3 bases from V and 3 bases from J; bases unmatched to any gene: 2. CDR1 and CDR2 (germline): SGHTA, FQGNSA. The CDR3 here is CASSLGTDNQPQHF. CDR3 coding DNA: TGTGCCAGCAGCTTGGGGACAGACAATCAGCCCCAGCATTTT.

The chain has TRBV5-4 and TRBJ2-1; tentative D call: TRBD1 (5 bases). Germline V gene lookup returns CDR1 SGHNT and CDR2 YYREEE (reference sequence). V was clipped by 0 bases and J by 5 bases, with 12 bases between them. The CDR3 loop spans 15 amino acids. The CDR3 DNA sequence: TGTGCCAGCAGCTTGGGGCAGGGTATGGACAATGAGCAGTTCTTC. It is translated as CASSLGQGMDNEQFF.

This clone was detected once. The CDR3 nucleotides read TGTGCCAGCAGCTCGGGAGGGGGGACCTTTAATGAAAAACTGTTTTTT. Protein sequence: CASSSGGGTFNEKLFF. The V call is TRBV5-6, the J call TRBJ1-4, with D possibly being TRBD1 (6 bases). Germline V gene sequence: CDR1 SGHDT, CDR2 YYEEEE. Trimming cost V 3 bases and J 4 bases, with 16 bases left between them. This CDR3 spans 16 amino acids.

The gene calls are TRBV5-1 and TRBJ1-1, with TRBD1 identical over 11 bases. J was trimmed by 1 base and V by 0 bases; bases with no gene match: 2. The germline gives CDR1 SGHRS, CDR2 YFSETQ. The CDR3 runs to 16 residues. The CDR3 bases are TGCGCCAGCAGCTTGGCGGACAGGGGGCCGAACACTGAAGCTTTCTTT. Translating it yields CASSLADRGPNTEAFF.

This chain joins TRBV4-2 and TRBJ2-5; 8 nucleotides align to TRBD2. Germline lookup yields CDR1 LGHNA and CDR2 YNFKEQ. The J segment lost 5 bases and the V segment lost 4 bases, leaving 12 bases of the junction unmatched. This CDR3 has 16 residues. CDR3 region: CASSPAASGSGETQYF. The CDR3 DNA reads TGTGCCAGCAGCCCCGCCGCCAGCGGGAGCGGGGAGACCCAGTACTTC.

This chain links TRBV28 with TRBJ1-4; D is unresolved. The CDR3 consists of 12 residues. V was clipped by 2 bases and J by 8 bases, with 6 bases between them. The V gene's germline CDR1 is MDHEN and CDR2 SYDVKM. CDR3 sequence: CASSLSLEKLFF. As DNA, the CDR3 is TGTGCCAGCAGTTTAAGTCTGGAAAAACTGTTTTTT.

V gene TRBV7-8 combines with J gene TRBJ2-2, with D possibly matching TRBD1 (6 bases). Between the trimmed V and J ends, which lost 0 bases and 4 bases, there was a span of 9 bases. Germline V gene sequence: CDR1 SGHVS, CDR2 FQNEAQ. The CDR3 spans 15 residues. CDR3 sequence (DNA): TGTGCCAGCAGCTTAGCAGGGGGTACCACCGGGGAGCTGTTTTTT. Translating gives CASSLAGGTTGELFF.

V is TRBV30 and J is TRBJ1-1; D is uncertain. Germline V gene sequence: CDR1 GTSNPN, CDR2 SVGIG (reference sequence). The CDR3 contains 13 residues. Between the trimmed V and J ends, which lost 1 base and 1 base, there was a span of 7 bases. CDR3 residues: CAWSAGRNTEAFF. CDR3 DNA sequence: TGTGCCTGGAGTGCTGGCAGGAACACTGAAGCTTTCTTT.

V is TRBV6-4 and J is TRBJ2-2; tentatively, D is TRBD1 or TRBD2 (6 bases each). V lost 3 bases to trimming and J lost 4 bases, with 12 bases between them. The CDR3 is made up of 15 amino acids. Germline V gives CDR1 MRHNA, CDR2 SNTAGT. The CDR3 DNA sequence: TGTGCCAGCAGTGAAGGTCCGGGGGCCACCGGGGAGCTGTTTTTT. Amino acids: CASSEGPGATGELFF.

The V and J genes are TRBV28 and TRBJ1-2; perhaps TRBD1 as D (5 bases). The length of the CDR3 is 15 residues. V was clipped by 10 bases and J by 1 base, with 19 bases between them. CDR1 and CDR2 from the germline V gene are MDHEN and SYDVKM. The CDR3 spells CATRRETASNYGYTF. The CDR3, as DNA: TGTGCCACCAGGAGGGAGACAGCTAGTAACTATGGCTACACCTTC.

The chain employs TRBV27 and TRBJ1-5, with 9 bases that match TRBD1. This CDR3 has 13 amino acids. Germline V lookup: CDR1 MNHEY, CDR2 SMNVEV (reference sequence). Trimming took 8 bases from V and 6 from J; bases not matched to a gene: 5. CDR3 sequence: CASSGTGIQPQHF. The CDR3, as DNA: TGTGCCAGCTCCGGGACAGGGATTCAGCCCCAGCATTTT.

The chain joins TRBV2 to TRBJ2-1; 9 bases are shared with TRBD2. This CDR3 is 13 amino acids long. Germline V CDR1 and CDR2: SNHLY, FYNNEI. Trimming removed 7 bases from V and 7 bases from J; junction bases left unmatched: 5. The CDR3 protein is CASKREAGNEQFF. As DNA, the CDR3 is TGTGCCAGCAAGCGGGAGGCGGGGAATGAGCAGTTCTTC.

In DNA form, the CDR3 reads TGTGCCAGCAGCTTGGGTGGGACACCCGAGCAGTACTTC. Protein product: CASSLGGTPEQYF. This chain uses TRBV5-6 with TRBJ2-7; possible D gene TRBD1, 6 bases. Germline-derived CDR1 and CDR2 are SGHDT and YYEEEE. The CDR3 loop spans 13 amino acids. V shed 0 bases and J shed 6 bases, with 10 bases lying between them.

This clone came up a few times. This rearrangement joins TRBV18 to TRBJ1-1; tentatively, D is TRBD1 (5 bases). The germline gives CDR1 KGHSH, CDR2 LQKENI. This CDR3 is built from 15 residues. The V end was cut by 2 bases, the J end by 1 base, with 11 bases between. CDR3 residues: CASSPENGGNTEAFF. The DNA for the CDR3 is TGTGCCAGCTCACCAGAGAACGGGGGGAACACTGAAGCTTTCTTT.

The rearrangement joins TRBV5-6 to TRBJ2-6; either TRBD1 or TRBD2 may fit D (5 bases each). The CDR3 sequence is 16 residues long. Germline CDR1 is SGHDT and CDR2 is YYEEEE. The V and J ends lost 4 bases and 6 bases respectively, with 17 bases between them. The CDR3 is CASSPGRSSVANVLTF. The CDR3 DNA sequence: TGTGCCAGCAGCCCGGGACGGTCTTCAGTGGCCAACGTCCTGACTTTC.

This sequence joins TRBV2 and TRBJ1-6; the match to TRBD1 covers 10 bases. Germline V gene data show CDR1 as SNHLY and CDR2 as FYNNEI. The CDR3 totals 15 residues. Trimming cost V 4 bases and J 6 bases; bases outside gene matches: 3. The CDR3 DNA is TGTGCCAGCAGTGTAAGACAGGGGGCTAATTCACCCCTCCACTTT. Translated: CASSVRQGANSPLHF. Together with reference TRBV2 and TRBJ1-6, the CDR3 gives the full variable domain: EPEVTQTPSHQVTQMGQEVILRCVPISNHLYFYWYRQILGQKVEFLVSFYNNEISEKSEIFDDQFSVERPDGSNFTLKIRSTKLEDSAMYFCASSVRQGANSPLHFGNGTRLTVT.

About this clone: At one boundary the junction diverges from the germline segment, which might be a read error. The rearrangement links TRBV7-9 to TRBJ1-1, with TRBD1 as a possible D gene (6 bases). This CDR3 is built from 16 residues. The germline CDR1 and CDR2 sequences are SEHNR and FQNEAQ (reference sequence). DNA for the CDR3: TGTGCCAGCAGTTTAGAAGGGGGACCGGCGAACACTGAAGCTTTCTTT. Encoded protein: CASSLEGGPANTEAFF. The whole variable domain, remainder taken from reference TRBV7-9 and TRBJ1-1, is DTGVSQNPRHKITKRGQNVTFRCDPISEHNRLYWYRQTLGQGPEFLTYFQNEAQLEKSRLLSDRFSAERPKGSFSTLEIQRTEQGDSAMYLCASSLEGGPANTEAFFGQGTRLTVV.

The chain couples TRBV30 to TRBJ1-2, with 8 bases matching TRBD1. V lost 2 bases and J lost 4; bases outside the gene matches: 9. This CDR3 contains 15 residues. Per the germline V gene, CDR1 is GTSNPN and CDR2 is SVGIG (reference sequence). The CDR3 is CAWSKGQALIYGYTF. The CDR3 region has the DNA TGTGCCTGGAGTAAGGGACAGGCCCTGATCTATGGCTACACCTTC.

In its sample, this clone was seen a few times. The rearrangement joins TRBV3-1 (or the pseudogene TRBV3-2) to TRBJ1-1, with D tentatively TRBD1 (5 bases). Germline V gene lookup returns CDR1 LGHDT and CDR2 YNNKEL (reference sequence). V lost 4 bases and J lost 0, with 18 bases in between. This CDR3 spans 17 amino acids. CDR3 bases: TGTGCCAGCAGCCGACCTCCGGGACTGACGGTGAACACTGAAGCTTTCTTT. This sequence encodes CASSRPPGLTVNTEAFF.

CDR3 in amino acids: CASSPSPYNEQFF. The DNA for the CDR3 is TGTGCCAGTAGTCCCTCTCCCTACAATGAGCAGTTCTTC. The chain has TRBV27 and TRBJ2-1, with unresolved D. Deletions cut 9 bases from V and 2 bases from J, with 11 bases between. Germline V CDR1 and CDR2: MNHEY, SMNVEV (reference sequence). The CDR3 consists of 13 residues.

The CDR3 sequence is CASSLGGGPFQPQHF. The CDR3 DNA reads as TGCGCCAGCAGCTTGGGCGGCGGCCCATTTCAGCCCCAGCATTTT. The V and J genes are TRBV5-1 and TRBJ1-5; no clear D. V lost 0 bases and J lost 6, with 13 bases in between. The germline CDR1 and CDR2 sequences are SGHRS and YFSETQ. This CDR3 contains 15 residues.

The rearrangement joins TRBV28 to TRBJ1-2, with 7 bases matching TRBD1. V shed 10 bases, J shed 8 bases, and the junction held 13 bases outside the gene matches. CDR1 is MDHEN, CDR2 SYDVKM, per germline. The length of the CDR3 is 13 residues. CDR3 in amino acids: CATGRGQGEGYTF. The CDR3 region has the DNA TGTGCCACCGGCCGCGGGCAGGGGGAAGGCTACACCTTC.

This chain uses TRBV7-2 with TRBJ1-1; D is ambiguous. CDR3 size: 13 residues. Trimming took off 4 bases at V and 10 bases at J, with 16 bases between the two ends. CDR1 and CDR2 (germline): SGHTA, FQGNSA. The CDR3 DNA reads TGTGCCAGCAGCTCCTCAGCCCCAGTGGGAGCTTTCTTT. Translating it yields CASSSSAPVGAFF.

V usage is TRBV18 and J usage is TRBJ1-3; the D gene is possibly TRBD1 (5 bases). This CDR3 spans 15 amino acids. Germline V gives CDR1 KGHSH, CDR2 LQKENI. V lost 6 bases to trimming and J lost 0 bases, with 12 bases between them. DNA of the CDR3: TGTGCCAGCTCGTACCGACAGCTCTCTGGAAACACCATATATTTT. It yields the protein CASSYRQLSGNTIYF.

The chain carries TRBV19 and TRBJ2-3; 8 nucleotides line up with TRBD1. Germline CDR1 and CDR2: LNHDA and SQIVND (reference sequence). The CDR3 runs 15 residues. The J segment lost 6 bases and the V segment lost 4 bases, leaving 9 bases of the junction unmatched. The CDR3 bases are TGTGCCAGTAGTACCTCCGGGACAGGCGGCGATACGCAGTATTTT. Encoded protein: CASSTSGTGGDTQYF.